These 20 T cell receptor beta chains were sequenced from one sample in a study of control samples from healthy donors and cancer patients. Here immunoSEQ multiplex PCR was the method, and the copy in TCRdb shows in-frame clones only, minus some. The sample gives approximately 27,000 clones, around 85% of which show up once; 6.5% to 8% is in the top ten. Sequencing was performed on PBMCs. The receptor set was obtained from a woman aged 60 to 75 with head and neck cancer.

CDR3 amino acids: CASSLDSQNTEAFF. CDR3 bases: TGTGCCAGCTCATTAGACAGTCAGAACACTGAAGCTTTCTTT. This chain links TRBV18 with TRBJ1-1, with a weak D call TRBD1 (5 bases). Germline V gives CDR1 KGHSH, CDR2 LQKENI. V was trimmed by 5 bases and J by 1 base, leaving 11 bases between them. This CDR3 has 14 amino acids. Complete variable domain (other parts from reference TRBV18 and TRBJ1-1): NAGVMQNPRHLVRRRGQEARLRCSPMKGHSHVYWYRQLPEEGLKFMVYLQKENIIDESGMPKERFSAEFPKEGPSILRIQQVVRGDSAAYFCASSLDSQNTEAFFGQGTRLTVV.

This chain joins TRBV5-1 and TRBJ1-1; the D gene is possibly TRBD1 (6 bases). V was shortened by 3 bases and J by 9 bases, with 15 bases between the two germline ends. The CDR3 is 13 amino acids. Per the germline V gene, CDR1 is SGHRS and CDR2 is YFSETQ. The CDR3 sequence is CASSSSGTFQAFF. The CDR3 DNA reads TGCGCCAGCAGCTCCTCCGGGACATTTCAAGCTTTCTTT. Based on the CDR3 plus reference TRBV5-1 and TRBJ1-1, the full variable domain is KAGVTQTPRYLIKTRGQQVTLSCSPISGHRSVSWYQQTPGQGLQFLFEYFSETQRNKGNFPGRFSGRQFSNSRSEMNVSTLELGDSALYLCASSSSGTFQAFFGQGTRLTVV.

This chain joins TRBV9 and TRBJ1-2; D gene uncertain. Germline V gives CDR1 SGDLS, CDR2 YYNGEE. V lost 3 bases to trimming and J lost 6 bases, with 24 bases between them. CDR3 size: 17 residues. CDR3 nucleotides: TGTGCCAGCAGCGCAGACCCGACACCCAGGAGGAATGATGGCTACACCTTC. Translated: CASSADPTPRRNDGYTF.

The rearrangement joins TRBV5-6 to TRBJ2-1; no clear D gene. Germline loops: CDR1 SGHDT, CDR2 YYEEEE. Between the trimmed V and J ends, which lost 1 base and 10 bases, there was a span of 9 bases. The CDR3 contains 12 residues. The CDR3 nucleotides are TGTGCCAGCAGCTTGAACCTCCGGGAGCAGTTCTTC. Its protein product is CASSLNLREQFF.

The V call is TRBV20-1, the J call TRBJ1-4; D is perhaps TRBD1 (5 bases). CDR1 and CDR2 (germline): DFQATT, SNEGSKA (reference sequence). V lost 3 bases and J lost 12, with 8 bases in between. This CDR3 comprises 10 residues. CDR3: CSASSGELFF. CDR3 nucleotide sequence: TGCAGTGCTAGTTCGGGGGAACTGTTTTTT.

This rearrangement joins TRBV5-1 to TRBJ1-2; a weak D match, TRBD1 (5 bases). This CDR3 comprises 18 residues. CDR1 SGHRS and CDR2 YFSETQ come from the germline V gene. V gave up 4 bases and J gave up 4 bases, with 26 bases separating them. The CDR3 bases are TGCGCCAGCAGCCTAACCCGCTCAGGGACTGGGGGAGGCTATGGCTACACCTTC. Protein sequence: CASSLTRSGTGGGYGYTF.

The CDR3: CASSTREYYEQYF. The CDR3 bases are TGTGCCAGCAGCACGAGAGAATACTACGAGCAGTACTTC. This chain joins TRBV6-5 and TRBJ2-7; no reliable D call. CDR1 is MNHEY and CDR2 is SVGAGI in the germline V gene. This CDR3 has 13 residues. Trimming removed 6 bases at V and 3 bases at J, with 12 bases between.

The chain employs TRBV9 and TRBJ2-3, with D possibly being TRBD2 (5 bases). CDR1 and CDR2 from the germline V gene are SGDLS and YYNGEE. Trimming removed 0 bases from V and 1 base from J, with 12 bases in between. The CDR3 has 16 residues. This CDR3 reads CASSVGSSGGTDTQYF. DNA of the CDR3: TGTGCCAGCAGCGTAGGGTCCTCCGGGGGCACAGATACGCAGTATTTT.

The J gene is TRBJ2-5, the V gene TRBV4-1, with 16 bases fitting TRBD2. This CDR3 spans 20 amino acids. Germline V lookup: CDR1 MGHRA, CDR2 YSYEKL. Trimming cost V 3 bases and J 5 bases; bases outside gene matches: 15. CDR3 DNA: TGCGCCAGCAGCCACCCAGCGGGACTAGCGGGAGGGGGCTTTGGGGAGACCCAGTACTTC. Translated: CASSHPAGLAGGGFGETQYF.

The CDR3 DNA reads as TGTGCCAGCAGCGCCAGGATGGACAATGAGCAGTTCTTC. Translated, it gives CASSARMDNEQFF. The genes are TRBV9 and TRBJ2-1, with D uncertain. Between the trimmed V and J ends, which lost 3 bases and 5 bases, there was a span of 9 bases. This CDR3 contains 13 residues. CDR1 is SGDLS and CDR2 is YYNGEE in the germline V gene.

V and J are TRBV4-1 and TRBJ2-7; TRBD2 agrees at 7 bases. The CDR3 contains 16 residues. Trimming took 6 bases from V and 2 from J; bases not matched to a gene: 13. Germline-derived CDR1 and CDR2 are MGHRA and YSYEKL. CDR3 nucleotides: TGCGCCAGCAGTCCCGGGGGGTCCGCAGGGACCTACGAGCAGTACTTC. Encoded protein: CASSPGGSAGTYEQYF.

The rearrangement uses TRBV30 and TRBJ1-1; no clear D. CDR1 is GTSNPN, CDR2 SVGIG, per germline (reference sequence). This CDR3 has 14 residues. V lost 2 bases and J lost 4, with 14 bases in between. Written as DNA, the CDR3 is TGTGCCTGGAGTCGGACTCTCGCCTCCACTGAAGCTTTCTTT. Its translation: CAWSRTLASTEAFF.

The table lists this clone with a few counts. The rearrangement uses TRBV5-4 and TRBJ1-1; the D gene is possibly TRBD1 (5 bases). Germline CDR1 and CDR2: SGHNT and YYREEE (reference sequence). The CDR3 runs 15 residues. V shed 6 bases and J shed 3 bases, with 18 bases lying between them. CDR3 in amino acids: CASTLSSRADTEAFF. In nucleotides, the CDR3 is TGTGCCAGCACCTTATCCTCCAGGGCCGACACTGAAGCTTTCTTT.

The rearrangement links TRBV14 to TRBJ1-3, with TRBD1 identical over 7 bases. Germline V gene lookup returns CDR1 SGHDN and CDR2 FVKESK. The CDR3 consists of 15 residues. V shed 4 bases, J shed 8 bases, and the junction held 11 bases outside the gene matches. For the CDR3, the DNA is TGTGCCAGCAGCCCGACAGGGTTCCTACGGGACACCATATATTTT. Its protein is CASSPTGFLRDTIYF.

The V call is TRBV7-2, the J call TRBJ1-6; 9 bases match TRBD1. The CDR3 contains 15 residues. CDR1 and CDR2 (germline): SGHTA, FQGNSA. J gave up 9 bases and V 1 base, and 4 bases lay outside the gene matches. CDR3 region: CASSLGSGQGSPLHF. As DNA, the CDR3 is TGTGCCAGCAGCTTAGGATCGGGACAGGGTTCACCCCTCCACTTT.

This chain connects TRBV5-6 to TRBJ1-2; 11 positions agree with TRBD1. Germline CDR1 reads SGHDT; CDR2 reads YYEEEE. The V and J ends lost 4 bases and 7 bases, in that order; junction bases with no gene match: 6. The CDR3 contains 14 residues. In DNA form, the CDR3 reads TGTGCCAGCAGCCTAGGACAGGGGGCAGGTGGCTACACCTTC. This translates into CASSLGQGAGGYTF.

The J gene is TRBJ1-5, the V gene TRBV6-2 or TRBV6-3; D call uncertain. Germline loops: CDR1 MNHEY, CDR2 SVGEGT. Trimming stripped 5 bases from V and 2 bases from J, with 19 bases between. The CDR3 is made up of 17 amino acids. In DNA form, the CDR3 reads TGTGCCAGCAGTAGAGACGAACACCTAGTTGGCAATCAGCCCCAGCATTTT. This codes for CASSRDEHLVGNQPQHF.

The chain couples TRBV5-5 to TRBJ1-2; TRBD1 aligns across 7 bases. The germline V gene encodes CDR1 SGHKS and CDR2 YYEKEE (reference sequence). The CDR3 extends over 15 amino acids. V lost 4 bases, J lost 2 bases, and 8 bases stayed unmatched. The chain's CDR3 is CASSPGQVRNYGYTF. In DNA form, the CDR3 reads TGTGCCAGCAGCCCTGGACAGGTTAGAAACTATGGCTACACCTTC.

The CDR3 region is CASSVVASAEYGYTF. The CDR3 DNA sequence: TGTGCCAGCAGCGTAGTAGCGTCAGCAGAGTATGGCTACACCTTC. This chain joins TRBV9 and TRBJ1-2, with D hard to call. CDR1 is SGDLS, CDR2 YYNGEE, per germline. V was trimmed by 0 bases and J by 5 bases, leaving 14 bases between them. CDR3 size: 15 residues.

This chain links TRBV13 with TRBJ2-2; TRBD2 matches at 10 bases. The germline V gene encodes CDR1 PRHDT and CDR2 FYEKMQ (reference sequence). The CDR3 loop spans 16 amino acids. The trim removed 0 bases at V and 4 bases at J, leaving 2 bases unmatched. The CDR3 loop is CASSLGLAGVTGELFF. CDR3 coding DNA: TGTGCCAGCAGCTTAGGGCTAGCGGGAGTCACCGGGGAGCTGTTTTTT.